This entry describes one TCR beta chain. The antigen is undetermined. The CDR3 runs 16 residues. Germline V CDR1 and CDR2: LNHNV, YYDKDF (reference sequence). V lost 8 bases to trimming and J lost 0 bases, with 14 bases between them. This sample was taken from a study of T cell repertoires in cytomegalovirus infection. Study-wide context: Well-studied HLA-B-restricted epitopes and recently identified HLA-C-restricted epitopes of CMV were both used in the study. The public TCR beta signatures pointed to both CMV infection and matching HLA type. Whole-study findings and limits: HLA-C-restricted CMV clonotypes gave the most frequent clonotype in two of eight donors. Frequencies of public TCR beta families were cumulated, and this identified carriers of CMV plus the relevant HLA.

TCRdb used MiXCR to reprocess the reads, holding one entry per CDR3 protein. The table shows some 940,000 distinct CDR3 sequences, with around 31% occurring only once. The V call is TRBV15, the J call TRBJ2-6, with D unresolved. The clonotype originates from a human donor in good health (CMV status not recorded). Some clones in this sample may be carry-over from other donors' samples. Sequenced here: cultured CD8+ T cells from PBMCs, sampled from culture after CMV antigen stimulation. In DNA form, the CDR3 reads TGTGCCACCCGGTCGGTGGGTTCCTCTGGGGCCAACGTCCTGACTTTC. The encoded protein is CATRSVGSSGANVLTF.